The text below deals with one T cell receptor beta chain. It was with random hexamers that 0.5 to 1 ug RNA was reverse transcribed. The immunoSEQ assay covered 54 Vbeta and 13 Jbeta segments for CDR3. Using its own MiXCR run on the immunoSEQ multiplex PCR reads, TCRdb lists one record per CDR3 protein. The sample yields about 120,000 distinct CDR3 sequences, 80% to 95% seen once. The data derive from a study of CD8 T cells in Susac syndrome. Germline V gene sequence: CDR1 MNHEY, CDR2 SVGAGI. The ends lost 6 bases at V and 5 bases at J; junction bases unmatched: 7. The CDR3 sequence is 14 residues long. CD8+ and CD4+ T cells taken from blood had their TCR beta sequenced. Matching for age and sex applied to the controls, who were healthy donors. Negative isolation was used for CD8+ and CD4+ T cells, and FACS enrichment was applied to TEMRA cells.

The chain recombines TRBV6-5 with TRBJ1-1; 9 bases are shared with TRBD1. Sequencing input: CD8+ T cells from PBMCs. The receptor comes from a human donor in good health. The CDR3 DNA reads as TGTGCCAGCAGCCCGGACAGGGGTGCAACTGAAGCTTTCTTT. Protein product: CASSPDRGATEAFF.